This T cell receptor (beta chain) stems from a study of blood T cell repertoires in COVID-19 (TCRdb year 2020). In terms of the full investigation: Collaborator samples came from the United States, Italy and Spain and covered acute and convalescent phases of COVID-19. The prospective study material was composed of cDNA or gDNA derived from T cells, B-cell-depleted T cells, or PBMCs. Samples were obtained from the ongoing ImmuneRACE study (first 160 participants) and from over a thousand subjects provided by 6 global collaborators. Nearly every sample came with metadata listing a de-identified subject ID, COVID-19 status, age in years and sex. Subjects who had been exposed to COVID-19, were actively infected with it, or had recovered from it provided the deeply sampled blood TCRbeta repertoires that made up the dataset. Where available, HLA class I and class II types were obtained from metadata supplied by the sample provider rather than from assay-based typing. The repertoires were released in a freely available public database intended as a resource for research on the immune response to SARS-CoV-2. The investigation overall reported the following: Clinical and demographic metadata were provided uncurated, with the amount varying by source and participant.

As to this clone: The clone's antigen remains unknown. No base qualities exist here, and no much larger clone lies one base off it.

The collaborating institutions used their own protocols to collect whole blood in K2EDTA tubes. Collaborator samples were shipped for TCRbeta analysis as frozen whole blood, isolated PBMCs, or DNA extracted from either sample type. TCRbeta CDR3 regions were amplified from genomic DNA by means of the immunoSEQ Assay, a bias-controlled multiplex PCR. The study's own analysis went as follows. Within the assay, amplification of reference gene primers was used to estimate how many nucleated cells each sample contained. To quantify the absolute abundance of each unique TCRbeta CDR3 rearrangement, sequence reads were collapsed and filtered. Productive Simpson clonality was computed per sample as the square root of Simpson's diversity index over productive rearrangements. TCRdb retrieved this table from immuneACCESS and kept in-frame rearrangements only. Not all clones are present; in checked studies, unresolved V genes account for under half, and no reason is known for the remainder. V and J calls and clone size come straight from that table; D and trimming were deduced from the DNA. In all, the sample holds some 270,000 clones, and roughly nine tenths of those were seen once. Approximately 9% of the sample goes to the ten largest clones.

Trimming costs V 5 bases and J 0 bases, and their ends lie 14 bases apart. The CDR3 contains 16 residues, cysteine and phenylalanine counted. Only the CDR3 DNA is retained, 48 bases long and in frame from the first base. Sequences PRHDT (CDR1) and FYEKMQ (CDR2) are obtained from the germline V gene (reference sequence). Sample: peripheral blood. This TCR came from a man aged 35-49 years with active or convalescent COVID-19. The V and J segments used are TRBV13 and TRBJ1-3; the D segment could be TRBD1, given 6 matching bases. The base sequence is TGTGCCAGCAGCCCCGCGGGGGGGGCCTCTGGAAACACCATATATTTT. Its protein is CASSPAGGASGNTIYF.